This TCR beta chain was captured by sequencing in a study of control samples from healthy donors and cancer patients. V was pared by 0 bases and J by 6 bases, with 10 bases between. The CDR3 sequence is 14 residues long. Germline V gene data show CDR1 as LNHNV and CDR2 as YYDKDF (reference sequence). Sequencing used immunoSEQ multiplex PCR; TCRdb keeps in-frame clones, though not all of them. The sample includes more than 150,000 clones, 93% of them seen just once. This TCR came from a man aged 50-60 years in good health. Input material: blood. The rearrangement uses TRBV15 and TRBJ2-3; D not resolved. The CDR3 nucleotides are TGTGCCACCAGCAGAGATCATGGCTCGGATACGCAGTATTTT. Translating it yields CATSRDHGSDTQYF.